This is a list of T cell receptor beta chains from one sample in a study of blood T cell repertoires in COVID-19. Produced via immunoSEQ multiplex PCR; TCRdb's table is partial and in-frame only. The table shows approximately 300,000 clones, with approximately 90% occurring only once. The sample taken for sequencing was peripheral blood. Receptors were obtained from a woman between 50 and 59 years old with COVID-19, enrolled during active disease. Each CDR3 is given with its conserved first and last residue. The D gene is left open where the match is weak. A clone size is listed for some rows: how often the clone was seen (once, few, many), or a class if it is expanded.

size	V	D	J	DNA	CDR3
.	TRBV11-3	.	TRBJ1-1	TGTGCCAGCAGCCTACGAAGTTTCAAGCGGGACACTGAAGCTTTCTTT	CASSLRSFKRDTEAFF
.	TRBV10-2	.	TRBJ1-2	TGCGCCAGCAGTGAGGGGGCCCCCACGAACTATGGCTACACCTTC	CASSEGAPTNYGYTF
.	TRBV30	TRBD1	TRBJ1-5	TGTGCCTGGAGTATATCGACAGGGAATCAGCCCCAGCATTTT	CAWSISTGNQPQHF
.	TRBV3-1/TRBV3-2	TRBD2	TRBJ2-1	TGTGCCAGCAGCCTTAGCGGGGGAAACAATGAGCAGTTCTTC	CASSLSGGNNEQFF
.	TRBV28	TRBD2	TRBJ2-1	TGTGCCAGCAGTTTTCGTTCCCTAGCGGGAGCCAATGAGCAGTTCTTC	CASSFRSLAGANEQFF
.	TRBV7-8	.	TRBJ2-5	TGTGCCAGCAGCCTGGGGCTATGGGAGACCCAGTACTTC	CASSLGLWETQYF
.	TRBV19	.	TRBJ1-4	TGTGCCAGTAGTATTCCCTCCGTCGGGAGGGCTAATGAAAAACTGTTTTTT	CASSIPSVGRANEKLFF
.	TRBV9	.	TRBJ2-3	TGTGCCAGCAACCCACATTCTAGCACAGATACGCAGTATTTT	CASNPHSSTDTQYF
.	TRBV7-2	TRBD1	TRBJ2-5	TGTGCCAGCAGCCTCTCACTCGTTTTTTGGGACAGGAAACAAGAGACCCAGTACTTC	CASSLSLVFWDRKQETQYF
once	TRBV5-8	TRBD1	TRBJ1-5	TGTGCCAGCAGCCTAACCGGGACAGGTGATAGCAATCAGCCCCAGCATTTT	CASSLTGTGDSNQPQHF
.	TRBV18	.	TRBJ2-3	TGTGCCAGCTCACCACGGCTAGATTGGGGCACAGATACGCAGTATTTT	CASSPRLDWGTDTQYF
.	TRBV4-1	TRBD2	TRBJ2-2	TGCGCCAGCAGCCTGAAGTTATCGGGACTAGCGGGAGAGGCCGGGGAGCTGTTTTTT	CASSLKLSGLAGEAGELFF
.	TRBV30	TRBD2	TRBJ2-1	TGTGCCTGGACCTTAAGAAGGACTAGCGGGAGGAGGAATGAGCAGTTCTTC	CAWTLRRTSGRRNEQFF
.	TRBV5-1	.	TRBJ2-3	TGCGCCAGCAGCCCTCTTCCCAGCACAGATACGCAGTATTTT	CASSPLPSTDTQYF
.	TRBV27	TRBD2	TRBJ2-1	TGTGCCAGCAGTTTAGGGACTACCTACAATGAGCAGTTCTTC	CASSLGTTYNEQFF
.	TRBV12-3/TRBV12-4	.	TRBJ2-3	TGTGCCAGCAGGTGGGGGGCAGATACGCAGTATTTT	CASRWGADTQYF
.	TRBV19	TRBD2	TRBJ2-7	TGTGCCAGTAGTGCAATCCTTAGCGGGACAAACTCCTACGAGCAGTACTTC	CASSAILSGTNSYEQYF
.	TRBV10-1	.	TRBJ2-1	TGCGCCAGCAGTGAGCGGGTTTACAATGAGCAGTTCTTC	CASSERVYNEQFF
.	TRBV5-4	.	TRBJ1-1	TGTGCCAGCAGCTTGACAGGGTATGAAGCTTTCTTT	CASSLTGYEAFF
.	TRBV30	.	TRBJ1-2	TGTGCCTGGAGTTCCCTCCCAGGCCCTCTCTATGGCTACACCTTC	CAWSSLPGPLYGYTF
few	TRBV30	TRBD1	TRBJ2-1	TGTGCCTGGAGCCGGGACAGGTACAATGAGCAGTTCTTC	CAWSRDRYNEQFF
.	TRBV7-2	TRBD2	TRBJ2-6	TGTGCCAGCAGCTTAAGTCTAGCGGGCAACTCTGGGGCCAACGTCCTGACTTTC	CASSLSLAGNSGANVLTF
.	TRBV11-2	.	TRBJ1-6	TGTGCCAGCAGCTACTGGGGGCTGGGTAATTCACCCCTCCACTTT	CASSYWGLGNSPLHF
.	TRBV10-1	TRBD2	TRBJ2-7	TGCGCCAGCACCCTGGGGTCGGGCAACACGGCGGGGGACTACGAGCAGTACTTC	CASTLGSGNTAGDYEQYF
.	TRBV29-1	TRBD1	TRBJ2-7	TGCAGCGTTGCCCGGGACAGGACCTACGGGCAGTACTTC	CSVARDRTYGQYF
.	TRBV2	.	TRBJ1-4	TGTGCCAGCAGCGTATCAGGGCGGGGTGAAAAACTGTTTTTT	CASSVSGRGEKLFF
.	TRBV5-6	.	TRBJ1-1	TGTGCCAGCAGCTTGGGTCCCAGGCCTGAAGCTTTCTTT	CASSLGPRPEAFF
.	TRBV19	.	TRBJ1-5	TGTGCCAGCCACATGGGGGGTGGCAATCAGCCCCAGCATTTT	CASHMGGGNQPQHF
.	TRBV5-6	.	TRBJ2-2	TGTGCCAGCAGCTTGAAGGGAGTTCCGTCCACCGGGGAGCTGTTTTTT	CASSLKGVPSTGELFF
.	TRBV7-9	TRBD2	TRBJ2-2	TGTGCCAGCAGCCTGGGACTAGCGAGGAACACCGGGGAGCTGTTTTTT	CASSLGLARNTGELFF
.	TRBV7-9	.	TRBJ2-7	TGTGCCAGCAGCTTAGGGACAGACTCCTACGAGCAGTACTTC	CASSLGTDSYEQYF
.	TRBV4-2	.	TRBJ2-5	TGTGCCAGCAGCCAAGACCTGAGGCAAGAGACCCAGTACTTC	CASSQDLRQETQYF
.	TRBV7-2	.	TRBJ2-2	TGTGCCAGCAGACTAGGACAGACTGGGACCGGGGAGCTGTTTTTT	CASRLGQTGTGELFF
.	TRBV7-9	TRBD1	TRBJ1-1	TGTGCCAGCAGCGTCGGACAGGGGGGCACTGAAGCTTTCTTT	CASSVGQGGTEAFF
.	TRBV6-5	.	TRBJ1-5	TGTGCCAGCACCCGGGTCCTCAATCAGCCCCAGCATTTT	CASTRVLNQPQHF
once	TRBV7-9	TRBD2	TRBJ2-1	TGTGCCAGCAGCCCGGCGAGACTAGCGGTACTTGAGCAGTTCTTC	CASSPARLAVLEQFF
.	TRBV6-5	TRBD2	TRBJ2-7	TGTGCCAGCAGTCCGAGCGGGAGGGCCCTCTACGAGCAGTACTTC	CASSPSGRALYEQYF
.	TRBV27	TRBD1	TRBJ2-7	TGTGCCAGCAGTTACAGGGGGTTGGGGCGTGAGCAGTACTTC	CASSYRGLGREQYF
.	TRBV3-1/TRBV3-2	TRBD1	TRBJ2-7	TGTGCCAGCAGCCAAGAGGGAAGGGGACAGGGGTACGAGCAGTACTTC	CASSQEGRGQGYEQYF
.	TRBV6-6	TRBD2	TRBJ2-7	TGTGCCAGCCGGACTAGCGGGAGGGGGACGAAAGAGCAGTACTTC	CASRTSGRGTKEQYF
.	TRBV27	TRBD1	TRBJ2-7	TGTGCCAGCAGTTCCATACAGGGGATTGATCACGAGCAGTACTTC	CASSSIQGIDHEQYF
.	TRBV6-5	.	TRBJ2-2	TGTGCCAGCAGTTACGGGAGACAAACCGGGGAGCTGTTTTTT	CASSYGRQTGELFF
once	TRBV7-8	TRBD2	TRBJ2-2	TGTGCCAGCAGCTTAGCGGGACTAGCTAGCGGGGAGCTGTTTTTT	CASSLAGLASGELFF
.	TRBV5-1	.	TRBJ1-5	TGCGCCAGCAGCCTGACGGCGGCAGGGAGCAATCAGCCCCAGCATTTT	CASSLTAAGSNQPQHF